This entry lists 20 T cell receptor beta chains sequenced from one sample in a study of early T cells in non-severe SARS-CoV-2 infection. Each CDR3 protein is one row after TCRdb ran MiXCR on the 5' RACE reads. The data show 45,000 to 75,000 distinct CDR3 sequences, roughly 12% seen once. The sample taken for sequencing was whole blood. The receptor set was obtained from an adult who was a healthcare worker with PCR-confirmed SARS-CoV-2 infection or an uninfected control (not recorded which).

The genes are TRBV20-1 and TRBJ2-5, with D possibly being TRBD1 or TRBD2 (5 bases each). Per germline, CDR1 DFQATT and CDR2 SNEGSKA (reference sequence). The CDR3 length is 15 residues. V dropped 6 bases and J dropped 4 bases, with 21 bases sitting between them. CDR3 amino acids: CSASPRASRGETQYF. The CDR3 DNA is TGCAGTGCCAGCCCCAGGGCTAGCCGGGGAGAGACCCAGTACTTC.

This clonotype came up a few times. The V and J genes are TRBV30 and TRBJ1-1; TRBD1 agrees at 8 bases. J was trimmed by 2 bases and V by 1 base; bases with no gene match: 6. The CDR3 length is 15 residues. CDR1 is GTSNPN and CDR2 is SVGIG in the germline V gene (reference sequence). The CDR3 DNA reads TGTGCCTGGAGTGGTAAAGGGACAGGTAACACTGAAGCTTTCTTT. Protein: CAWSGKGTGNTEAFF. The full variable domain, rest sourced from reference TRBV30 and TRBJ1-1, is SQTIHQWPATLVQPVGSPLSLECTVEGTSNPNLYWYRQAAGRGLQLLFYSVGIGQISSEVPQNLSASRPQDRQFILSSKKLLLSDSGFYLCAWSGKGTGNTEAFFGQGTRLTVV.

This clonotype was counted ten times or more. The chain carries TRBV28 and TRBJ2-7; 7 bases match TRBD2. The CDR3 length is 14 residues. Losses at the gene ends were 2 bases for V and 3 bases for J; bases not matched to a gene: 4. Germline values: CDR1 MDHEN, CDR2 SYDVKM. CDR3 residues: CASSLHGGGYEQYF. In DNA, the CDR3 is TGTGCCAGCAGTTTACATGGCGGGGGCTACGAGCAGTACTTC.

This clonotype was seen more than once but under ten times. The chain joins TRBV5-1 to TRBJ2-5; perhaps D is TRBD1 or TRBD2 (5 bases each). Germline V gene lookup returns CDR1 SGHRS and CDR2 YFSETQ. Trimming took 2 bases from V and 2 from J, leaving 16 bases between them. CDR3 length equals 16 residues. In DNA, the CDR3 is TGCGCCAGCAGCTTTGGTGTCCGAGGGGCGCAAGAGACCCAGTACTTC. This translates into CASSFGVRGAQETQYF.

This clonotype was seen ten or more times. The chain couples TRBV13 to TRBJ2-1; 11 bases agree with TRBD2. CDR3 length equals 15 residues. Germline values: CDR1 PRHDT, CDR2 FYEKMQ (reference sequence). J was trimmed by 3 bases and V by 6 bases; bases with no gene match: 4. The chain's CDR3 is CASSLTSGSYNEQFF. CDR3 coding DNA: TGTGCCAGCAGTCTTACTAGCGGGAGCTACAATGAGCAGTTCTTC.

This clonotype appeared a few times. The rearrangement links TRBV4-3 to TRBJ2-5; D is unclear. The CDR3 totals 15 residues. The germline gives CDR1 LGHNA, CDR2 YSLEER. Trimming left V 0 bases short and J 5 bases short, with 13 bases between. CDR3: CASSQDGSVRETQYF. DNA of the CDR3: TGCGCCAGCAGCCAAGATGGGTCGGTCCGGGAGACCCAGTACTTC.

This rearrangement joins TRBV29-1 to TRBJ1-1; D ambiguous. V dropped 3 bases and J dropped 1 base, with 9 bases sitting between them. Per the germline V gene, CDR1 is SQVTM and CDR2 is ANQGSEA. The CDR3 is 13 residues long. The CDR3 DNA follows: TGCAGCGTTGAGGCACGGAGGAACACTGAAGCTTTCTTT. Translating gives CSVEARRNTEAFF.

This chain joins TRBV13 and TRBJ2-1, with TRBD2 identical over 10 bases. CDR3 length: 17 residues. Germline V lookup: CDR1 PRHDT, CDR2 FYEKMQ (reference sequence). With 5 bases clipped from V and 4 bases from J, the junction kept 11 bases outside the gene matches. The CDR3 loop is CASSTLPTSGLYNEQFF. The CDR3 nucleotides read TGTGCCAGCAGCACCCTCCCGACTAGCGGGCTTTACAATGAGCAGTTCTTC.

V gene TRBV21-1 combines with J gene TRBJ2-1; TRBD2 is taken as the D call from the table, unchecked against the DNA. TRBV21-1 is reported as a pseudogene. The CDR3 has 18 amino acids. CDR3 protein: CASSSPGTSGISYNEQFF. DNA for the CDR3: TGTGCCAGCAGCAGCCCCGGGACTAGCGGGATCTCCTACAATGAGCAGTTCTTC.

This clonotype was counted ten times or more. The V and J genes are TRBV7-6 and TRBJ2-1; D gene ambiguous. The CDR3 loop spans 14 amino acids. V lost 1 base, J lost 5 bases, and 9 bases lay in between. Germline-derived CDR1 and CDR2 are SGHVS and FNYEAQ. The CDR3 protein is CASSLEPSNNEQFF. In DNA, the CDR3 is TGTGCCAGCAGCTTAGAACCGAGTAACAATGAGCAGTTCTTC.

This clonotype appeared many times. J is TRBJ2-3 and V is TRBV28, with D possibly being TRBD2 (6 bases). The V gene's germline CDR1 is MDHEN and CDR2 SYDVKM. V was pared by 4 bases and J by 0 bases, with 20 bases between. There are 18 residues in the CDR3. CDR3 region: CASSSDLGSGQSTDTQYF. The CDR3 region has the DNA TGTGCCAGCAGTTCAGACTTAGGGAGCGGGCAAAGCACAGATACGCAGTATTTT.

This clonotype turned up a few times. This sequence joins TRBV7-6 and TRBJ1-4; the D gene is possibly TRBD1 (5 bases). The CDR3 loop spans 14 amino acids. The germline V and J ends were trimmed by 1 base and 7 bases, with 10 bases remaining between them. CDR1 is SGHVS, CDR2 FNYEAQ, per germline. The CDR3 protein is CASSLGTTGEKLFF. CDR3 sequence (DNA): TGTGCCAGCAGCTTAGGGACAACGGGTGAAAAACTGTTTTTT.

The V and J genes are TRBV7-8 and TRBJ2-3, with D unclear. The CDR3 sequence is 15 residues long. V was shortened by 1 base and J by 0 bases, with 8 bases between the two germline ends. Per the germline V gene, CDR1 is SGHVS and CDR2 is FQNEAQ. The CDR3 DNA reads TGTGCCAGCAGCTTAGTAGGGTATAGCACAGATACGCAGTATTTT. This encodes CASSLVGYSTDTQYF.

The gene calls are TRBV11-3 and TRBJ2-6; TRBD1 might be the D (6 bases). The V gene's germline CDR1 is SGHNT and CDR2 YENEEA. The CDR3 has 16 amino acids. V was shortened by 0 bases and J by 3 bases, with 9 bases between the two germline ends. The CDR3 spells CASSLEGRGGANVLTF. CDR3 coding DNA: TGTGCCAGCAGCTTAGAGGGCAGGGGTGGGGCCAACGTCCTGACTTTC.

This clonotype appeared a few times. The V and J genes are TRBV5-1 and TRBJ2-7; D might be TRBD1 (5 bases). Germline CDR1 reads SGHRS; CDR2 reads YFSETQ. The ends were cut back, 4 bases at V and 6 bases at J, with 11 bases in the middle. This CDR3 comprises 12 residues. The CDR3 DNA reads TGCGCCAGCAGCAATAGGGGTTCCGAGCAGTACTTC. This encodes CASSNRGSEQYF.

The chain couples TRBV6-1 to TRBJ2-1, with 11 bases fitting TRBD1. V trimming: 7 bases; J trimming: 2 bases; junction bases outside the gene matches: 4. The CDR3 extends over 15 amino acids. The germline V gene has CDR1 MNHNS and CDR2 SASEGT. As DNA, the CDR3 is TGTGCCAGCACCCCGGGACAGGGGGCCTACAATGAGCAGTTCTTC. This sequence encodes CASTPGQGAYNEQFF.

There are many counts of this clonotype. The V gene is TRBV30, the J gene TRBJ2-5; D not resolved. The CDR3 is made up of 13 amino acids. CDR1 is GTSNPN and CDR2 is SVGIG in the germline V gene (reference sequence). V was clipped by 3 bases and J by 4 bases, with 12 bases between them. The CDR3 bases are TGTGCCTGGAGCGGATCAGACGGAGAGACCCAGTACTTC. Translation: CAWSGSDGETQYF.

Only a few counts were recorded for this clonotype. The gene calls are TRBV5-1 and TRBJ2-2, with a weak D call TRBD2 (5 bases). The CDR3 is 14 residues long. In germline, CDR1 is SGHRS, CDR2 YFSETQ. Deletions cut 0 bases from V and 5 bases from J, with 8 bases between. The CDR3 sequence is CASSLGLLTGELFF. CDR3 sequence (DNA): TGCGCCAGCAGCTTGGGACTACTAACCGGGGAGCTGTTTTTT.

This clonotype was detected many times. J is TRBJ2-3 and V is TRBV19, with 7 bases lining up with TRBD1. J was trimmed by 0 bases and V by 7 bases; bases with no gene match: 4. The germline V gene encodes CDR1 LNHDA and CDR2 SQIVND (reference sequence). The CDR3 has 14 residues. The CDR3 protein is CASKMGQSTDTQYF. In DNA, the CDR3 is TGTGCCAGTAAAATGGGACAGAGCACAGATACGCAGTATTTT.

This chain links TRBV30 with TRBJ2-7, with unresolved D. This CDR3 contains 12 residues. Trimming cost V 5 bases and J 4 bases, with 12 bases left between them. CDR1 GTSNPN and CDR2 SVGIG come from the germline V gene (reference sequence). The CDR3 region has the DNA TGTGCCTGGGAGAAGGACGGTTACGAGCAGTACTTC. Translating it yields CAWEKDGYEQYF.